This passage covers 19 T cell receptor beta chains from one sample sequenced in a study of T-cell reconstitution after alpha-beta-depleted transplantation in children. The authors prepared the TCRbeta library with unique molecular identifiers. TCRdb recomputed calls from the PCR reads with MiXCR, one row per CDR3 protein. Of about 500,000 distinct CDR3 sequences in the sample, approximately 10% were seen once. The material sequenced was PBMCs, mostly from graft donor cells, taken 180 days after TCRalphabeta/CD19-depleted stem cell transplant. These receptors originate from a female patient aged 2 to 10 who had a stem cell transplant for aplastic anemia, so the T cells may come from the graft donor.

This clonotype was seen repeatedly, ten times or more. The gene calls are TRBV29-1 and TRBJ2-1; TRBD2 matches 10 bases. The CDR3 runs to 14 residues. Germline loops: CDR1 SQVTM, CDR2 ANQGSEA. Trimming took 7 bases from V and 10 from J; bases not matched to a gene: 13. As DNA, the CDR3 is TGCAGCGCCCTGAGAGCGGGAGGGCCGGGGGAGCAGTTCTTC. It encodes CSALRAGGPGEQFF.

The chain couples TRBV20-1 to TRBJ1-2; D ambiguous. This CDR3 has 15 residues. V lost 0 bases, J lost 3 bases, and 14 bases lay in between. Germline CDR1 is DFQATT and CDR2 is SNEGSKA (reference sequence). The CDR3 sequence: CSARDFLGLDYGYTF. The CDR3 bases are TGCAGTGCTAGAGACTTTTTGGGTTTGGACTATGGCTACACCTTC.

This clonotype was picked up a small number of times. The gene calls are TRBV29-1 and TRBJ2-1, with 7 bases matching TRBD2. The CDR3 is 13 amino acids. Trimming took 5 bases from V and 7 from J; bases not matched to a gene: 8. The germline V gene has CDR1 SQVTM and CDR2 ANQGSEA. Here the CDR3 DNA reads TGCAGCGTTTTTCCGACTAGCATAAATGAGCAGTTCTTC. It translates to CSVFPTSINEQFF.

There are many counts of this clonotype. This sequence joins TRBV29-1 and TRBJ2-7, with 7 bases aligning to TRBD1. CDR1 SQVTM and CDR2 ANQGSEA come from the germline V gene. This CDR3 region has 13 residues. The V segment lost 5 bases and the J segment 3 bases; nucleotides outside the gene matches: 7. CDR3 in DNA: TGCAGCGTTCAGCCCTGGGACAGCTACGAGCAGTACTTC. Translation: CSVQPWDSYEQYF.

As DNA, the CDR3 is TGTGCCAGTGAAGGACAGCTCTATGGCTACACCTTC. This codes for CASEGQLYGYTF. This chain joins TRBV6-2 or TRBV6-3 and TRBJ1-2, with D possibly being TRBD1 (6 bases). Germline V CDR1 and CDR2: MNHEY, SVGEGT. The CDR3 has 12 amino acids. V was shortened by 9 bases and J by 4 bases, with 12 bases between the two germline ends.

CDR3 DNA sequence: TGTGCCAGCAGTCCCTACGACAGGGGGTGGCCCAATGAGCAGTTCTTC. It specifies CASSPYDRGWPNEQFF. J is TRBJ2-1 and V is TRBV6-1; 9 bases line up with TRBD1. This CDR3 region has 16 residues. V was pared by 5 bases and J by 6 bases, with 11 bases of the junction left unmatched. CDR1 and CDR2 from the germline V gene are MNHNS and SASEGT.

This clonotype has just a few counts. The genes are TRBV27 and TRBJ2-1; the match to TRBD2 covers 11 bases. CDR3 length equals 14 residues. V was pared by 7 bases and J by 2 bases, with 1 base of the junction left unmatched. CDR1 is MNHEY and CDR2 is SMNVEV in the germline V gene (reference sequence). The CDR3 reads CASIAGGPYNEQFF. The CDR3 bases are TGTGCCAGCATAGCGGGAGGGCCCTACAATGAGCAGTTCTTC.

V is TRBV12-3 or TRBV12-4 and J is TRBJ1-6; D not resolved. V was clipped by 5 bases and J by 4 bases, with 15 bases between them. The length of the CDR3 is 16 residues. This CDR3 is CASSPRQIEYNSPLHF. The CDR3 DNA reads as TGTGCCAGCAGTCCTCGACAAATCGAATATAATTCACCCCTCCACTTT.

This clonotype turned up a few times. This rearrangement joins TRBV20-1 to TRBJ1-5, with 9 bases matching TRBD1. J gave up 6 bases and V 6 bases, and 3 bases lay outside the gene matches. CDR1 DFQATT and CDR2 SNEGSKA come from the germline V gene (reference sequence). The CDR3 is made up of 12 amino acids. The CDR3 spells CSAGDRAQPQHF. The DNA of the CDR3 is TGCAGTGCAGGGGACAGGGCTCAGCCCCAGCATTTT.

This clonotype was seen a few times. The J gene is TRBJ1-5, the V gene TRBV10-1, with D possibly matching TRBD1 (5 bases). Trimming left V 4 bases short and J 9 bases short, with 16 bases between. Germline V gives CDR1 WNHNN, CDR2 SYGVQD (reference sequence). The CDR3 loop spans 14 amino acids. The CDR3 spells CASSVFAGTRPQHF. DNA of the CDR3: TGCGCCAGCAGTGTTTTTGCAGGGACGCGGCCCCAGCATTTT.

The chain has TRBV4-3 and TRBJ2-6, with D maybe TRBD2 (5 bases). The CDR3 length is 19 residues. Germline loops: CDR1 LGHNA, CDR2 YSLEER. The V and J ends lost 0 bases and 0 bases respectively, with 15 bases between them. The CDR3 is CASSQDIRTGNSGANVLTF. The CDR3 DNA sequence: TGCGCCAGCAGCCAAGATATAAGGACCGGGAACTCTGGGGCCAACGTCCTGACTTTC.

There are a few counts of this clonotype. This rearrangement joins TRBV4-3 to TRBJ2-5, with 7 bases identical to TRBD1. Germline V gene data show CDR1 as LGHNA and CDR2 as YSLEER. V gave up 4 bases and J gave up 7 bases; unmatched junction bases: 9. The length of the CDR3 is 14 residues. CDR3 region: CASSLTGVGGTQYF. CDR3 DNA: TGCGCCAGCAGCCTTACAGGGGTTGGTGGGACCCAGTACTTC.

There are a few counts of this clonotype. The chain couples TRBV29-1 to TRBJ1-1; D possibly corresponds to TRBD1 (5 bases). Trimming removed 5 bases at V and 4 bases at J, with 17 bases between. CDR1 and CDR2 (germline): SQVTM, ANQGSEA. The CDR3 sequence is 14 residues long. CDR3 residues: CSVRGWDRGTEAFF. In DNA form, the CDR3 reads TGCAGCGTTCGAGGCTGGGATAGGGGCACTGAAGCTTTCTTT.

At least ten counts were recorded for this clonotype. The rearrangement joins TRBV6-2 or TRBV6-3 to TRBJ2-1; 8 nucleotides agree with TRBD1. Per the germline V gene, CDR1 is MNHEY and CDR2 is SVGEGT. There are 15 residues in the CDR3. The V gene end was trimmed by 1 base and the J gene end by 4 bases; junction bases not matched to a gene: 3. As DNA, the CDR3 is TGTGCCAGCAGTTACTTGGACAGGGTATACAATGAGCAGTTCTTC. Translation: CASSYLDRVYNEQFF.

V is TRBV5-1 and J is TRBJ2-7; TRBD1 might be the D (5 bases). Germline assignment: CDR1 SGHRS and CDR2 YFSETQ. The CDR3 extends over 15 amino acids. V was trimmed by 4 bases and J by 2 bases, leaving 16 bases between them. The CDR3 nucleotides are TGCGCCAGCAGCCCCGGGCATCGGACAACCTACGAGCAGTACTTC. Protein sequence: CASSPGHRTTYEQYF.

DNA for the CDR3: TGTGCCAGCAGCGAGGGGGGGTCCCCGGGGCCCCAGCATTTT. Amino acid sequence: CASSEGGSPGPQHF. The chain joins TRBV7-2 to TRBJ1-5; a possible D gene is TRBD1 (6 bases). CDR3 size: 14 residues. The V gene's germline CDR1 is SGHTA and CDR2 FQGNSA. The ends were cut back, 5 bases at V and 9 bases at J, with 17 bases in the middle.

V is TRBV30 and J is TRBJ2-5; no reliable D call. Looked up from germline, CDR1 is GTSNPN and CDR2 is SVGIG (reference sequence). Trimming cost V 0 bases and J 0 bases, with 11 bases left between them. The CDR3 runs 15 residues. In nucleotides, the CDR3 is TGTGCCTGGAGTGTAGGGAATATGTACCAAGAGACCCAGTACTTC. This encodes CAWSVGNMYQETQYF.

This clonotype came up once. A read error may explain this, as a much larger clone is one base away. V usage is TRBV29-1 and J usage is TRBJ2-1; weak D call: TRBD1 (6 bases). This CDR3 region has 11 residues. Trimming removed 5 bases at V and 9 bases at J, with 11 bases between. Germline CDR1 is SQVTM and CDR2 is ANQGSEA. The CDR3 reads CSVSDRREQFF. CDR3 coding DNA: TGCAGCGTTTCCGACAGGCGTGAGCAGTTCTTC.

A few counts support this clonotype. The V gene is TRBV15, the J gene TRBJ2-7, with TRBD2 as a possible D gene (5 bases). Trimming removed 5 bases at V and 12 bases at J, with 20 bases between. This CDR3 is 13 amino acids long. Germline assignment: CDR1 LNHNV and CDR2 YYDKDF (reference sequence). The CDR3 nucleotides are TGTGCCACCAGCCAAGTAGCCGGGTCGGGAAGGTACTTC. The encoded protein is CATSQVAGSGRYF.